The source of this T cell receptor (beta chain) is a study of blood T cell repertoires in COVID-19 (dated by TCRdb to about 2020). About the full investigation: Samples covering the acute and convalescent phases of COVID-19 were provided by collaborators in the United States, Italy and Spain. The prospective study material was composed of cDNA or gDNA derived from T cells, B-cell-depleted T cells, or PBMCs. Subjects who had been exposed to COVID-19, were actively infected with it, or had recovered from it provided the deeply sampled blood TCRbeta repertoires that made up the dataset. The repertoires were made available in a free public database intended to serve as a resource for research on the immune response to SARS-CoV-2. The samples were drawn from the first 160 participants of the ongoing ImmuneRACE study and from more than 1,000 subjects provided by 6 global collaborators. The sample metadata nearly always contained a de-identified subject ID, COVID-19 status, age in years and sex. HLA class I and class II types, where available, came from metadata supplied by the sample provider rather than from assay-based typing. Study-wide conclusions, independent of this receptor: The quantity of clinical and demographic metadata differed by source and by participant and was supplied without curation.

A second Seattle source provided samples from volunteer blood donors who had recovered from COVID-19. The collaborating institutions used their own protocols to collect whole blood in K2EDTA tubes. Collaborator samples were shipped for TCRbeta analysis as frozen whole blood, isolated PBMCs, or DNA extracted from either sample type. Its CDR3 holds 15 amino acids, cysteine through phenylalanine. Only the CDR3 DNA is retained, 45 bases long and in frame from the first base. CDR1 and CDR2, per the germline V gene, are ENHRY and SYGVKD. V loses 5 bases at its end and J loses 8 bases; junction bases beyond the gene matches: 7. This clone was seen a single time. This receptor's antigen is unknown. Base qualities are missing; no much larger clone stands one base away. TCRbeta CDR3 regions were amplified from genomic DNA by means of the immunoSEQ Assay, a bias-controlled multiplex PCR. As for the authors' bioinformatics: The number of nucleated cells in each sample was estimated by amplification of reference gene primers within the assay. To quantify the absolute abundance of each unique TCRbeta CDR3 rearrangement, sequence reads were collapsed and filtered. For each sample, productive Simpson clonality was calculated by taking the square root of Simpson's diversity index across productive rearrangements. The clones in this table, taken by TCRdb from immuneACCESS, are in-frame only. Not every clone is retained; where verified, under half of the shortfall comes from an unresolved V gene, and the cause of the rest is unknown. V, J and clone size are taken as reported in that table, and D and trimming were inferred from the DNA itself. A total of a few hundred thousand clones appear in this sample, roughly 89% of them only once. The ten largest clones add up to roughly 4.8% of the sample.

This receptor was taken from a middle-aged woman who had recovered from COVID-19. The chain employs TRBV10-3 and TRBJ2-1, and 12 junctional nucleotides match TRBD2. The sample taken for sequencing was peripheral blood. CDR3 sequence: CAISSDLAGGYEQFF. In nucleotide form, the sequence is TGTGCCATCAGTTCAGATCTAGCGGGAGGGTATGAGCAGTTCTTC.